This TCR beta chain was documented in a study of cytotoxic CD8 clonotypes in ibrutinib-treated CLL. Clones were sequenced by immunoSEQ multiplex PCR, and TCRdb holds only the in-frame ones, with some missing. This table has some 92,000 clones, roughly three quarters appearing once. CDR3 length: 14 residues. Per the germline V gene, CDR1 is SNHLY and CDR2 is FYNNEI. With V trimmed by 6 bases and J by 6 bases, 9 bases remained unmatched. Sequencing used PBMCs, obtained after 24 months of ibrutinib treatment. The sequence was obtained from a human donor with chronic lymphocytic leukemia. This chain joins TRBV2 and TRBJ2-7, with 9 bases lining up with TRBD2. The CDR3 coding sequence is TGTGCCAGCAGAGCCACTAGCGGGTGGGGCGAGCAGTACTTC. Translated, it gives CASRATSGWGEQYF.